Listed below are T cell receptor beta chains from one sample, sequenced in a study of regulatory T cells in long-lasting Graves disease. TCRdb re-analysed the multiplex PCR reads in MiXCR, keeping a single row per CDR3 protein. Seen here are 400,000 to 500,000 distinct CDR3 sequences, around a fifth observed once, and the top ten hold roughly an eighth. Sequences were derived from peripheral blood mononuclear cells (PBMCs), sampled when the disease was refractory, from a patient treated with antithyroid drugs. The receptors derive from a female donor with Graves disease. Each CDR3 is given with its conserved first and last residue. A D gene is named only where the DNA matches it firmly. Size is omitted from some rows. Given values are once, few, many or a class for expanded clones.

TRBJ1-2 NA TRBV20-1 NA TGCAGTGTTTTGACACCGCGGGGATATGGCTACACCTTC CSVLTPRGYGYTF
TRBJ1-2 NA TRBV20-1 many TGCAGTGCTAGCAGACAGGAAACTGGCTACACCTTC CSASRQETGYTF
TRBJ1-4 NA TRBV28 NA TGTGCCACCAAGGGAATTACGCATGAAAAACTGTTTTTT CATKGITHEKLFF
TRBJ2-5 TRBD2 TRBV11-2 many TGTGCCAGCAGCCCGGGACTAGCGGGAGGAGAGACCCAGTACTTC CASSPGLAGGETQYF
TRBJ2-1 TRBD2 TRBV11-3 NA TGTGCCAGCAGCTTAGGAGGGACTAGCGGCAATGAGCAGTTCTTC CASSLGGTSGNEQFF
TRBJ2-1 NA TRBV20-1 few TGCAGTGCTAACGGGATCCTCTACAATGAGCAGTTCTTC CSANGILYNEQFF
TRBJ2-7 TRBD2 TRBV20-1 few TGCAGTGCTAGAGGGACTAGCGGGAGTGGTTACGAGCAGTACTTC CSARGTSGSGYEQYF
TRBJ1-3 TRBD1 TRBV2 NA TGTGCCAGCAGTTCCTCCCGGGACAGAAACTCTGGAAACACCATATATTTT CASSSSRDRNSGNTIYF
TRBJ2-2 TRBD2 TRBV15 many TGTGCCACCAGCAGAGATCCTCTAGCGGGAGCCCCCGGGGAGCTGTTTTTT CATSRDPLAGAPGELFF
TRBJ2-1 NA TRBV7-2 NA TGTGCCAGCAGCTTACAGTTCTTC CASSLQFF
TRBJ2-7 TRBD2 TRBV6-1 many TGTGCCAGCAGTACCTCCGGGACTATAAACGAGCAGTACTTC CASSTSGTINEQYF
TRBJ1-2 NA TRBV28 many TGTGCCAGCCATAAACAGGGAATTAACTATGGCTACACCTTC CASHKQGINYGYTF
TRBJ1-4 NA TRBV20-1 many TGCAGTGCTAGAGGATCCCACTTCAAAGCAACTAATGAAAAACTGTTTTTT CSARGSHFKATNEKLFF
TRBJ1-2 NA TRBV5-1 many TGCGCCAGCAGCTTGGGCCCCTGGCGGAGGCAATATGGCTACACCTTC CASSLGPWRRQYGYTF